The entry that follows covers one TCR beta chain sequence. Its target is not known. Some clones are missing from TCRdb's copy, which holds only in-frame ones; the method was immunoSEQ multiplex PCR. The sample shows about 130,000 clones, roughly 80% of them seen only once. The data originate from a study of T cell responses to AZD1222 COVID-19 vaccine. Study summary: Combined were second doses at about 4 or about 12 weeks.

Trimming took off 1 base at V and 5 bases at J, with 8 bases between the two ends. The V gene's germline CDR1 is SGHDN and CDR2 FVKESK. This CDR3 has 13 residues. General study points: Repertoire sampling was restricted to post-peak T cell response timepoints. With dominance at 160-218 and 743-854, vaccine-associated CD4 TCRs spanned spike.

The origin of this receptor is an adult in good health. The J gene is TRBJ1-1, the V gene TRBV14; D not certain. The sequences come from peripheral blood, collected on day 0 of AZD1222 vaccination. The DNA of the CDR3 is TGTGCCAGCAGCCAAGGAGGGCGAACTGAAGCTTTCTTT. Translated: CASSQGGRTEAFF.